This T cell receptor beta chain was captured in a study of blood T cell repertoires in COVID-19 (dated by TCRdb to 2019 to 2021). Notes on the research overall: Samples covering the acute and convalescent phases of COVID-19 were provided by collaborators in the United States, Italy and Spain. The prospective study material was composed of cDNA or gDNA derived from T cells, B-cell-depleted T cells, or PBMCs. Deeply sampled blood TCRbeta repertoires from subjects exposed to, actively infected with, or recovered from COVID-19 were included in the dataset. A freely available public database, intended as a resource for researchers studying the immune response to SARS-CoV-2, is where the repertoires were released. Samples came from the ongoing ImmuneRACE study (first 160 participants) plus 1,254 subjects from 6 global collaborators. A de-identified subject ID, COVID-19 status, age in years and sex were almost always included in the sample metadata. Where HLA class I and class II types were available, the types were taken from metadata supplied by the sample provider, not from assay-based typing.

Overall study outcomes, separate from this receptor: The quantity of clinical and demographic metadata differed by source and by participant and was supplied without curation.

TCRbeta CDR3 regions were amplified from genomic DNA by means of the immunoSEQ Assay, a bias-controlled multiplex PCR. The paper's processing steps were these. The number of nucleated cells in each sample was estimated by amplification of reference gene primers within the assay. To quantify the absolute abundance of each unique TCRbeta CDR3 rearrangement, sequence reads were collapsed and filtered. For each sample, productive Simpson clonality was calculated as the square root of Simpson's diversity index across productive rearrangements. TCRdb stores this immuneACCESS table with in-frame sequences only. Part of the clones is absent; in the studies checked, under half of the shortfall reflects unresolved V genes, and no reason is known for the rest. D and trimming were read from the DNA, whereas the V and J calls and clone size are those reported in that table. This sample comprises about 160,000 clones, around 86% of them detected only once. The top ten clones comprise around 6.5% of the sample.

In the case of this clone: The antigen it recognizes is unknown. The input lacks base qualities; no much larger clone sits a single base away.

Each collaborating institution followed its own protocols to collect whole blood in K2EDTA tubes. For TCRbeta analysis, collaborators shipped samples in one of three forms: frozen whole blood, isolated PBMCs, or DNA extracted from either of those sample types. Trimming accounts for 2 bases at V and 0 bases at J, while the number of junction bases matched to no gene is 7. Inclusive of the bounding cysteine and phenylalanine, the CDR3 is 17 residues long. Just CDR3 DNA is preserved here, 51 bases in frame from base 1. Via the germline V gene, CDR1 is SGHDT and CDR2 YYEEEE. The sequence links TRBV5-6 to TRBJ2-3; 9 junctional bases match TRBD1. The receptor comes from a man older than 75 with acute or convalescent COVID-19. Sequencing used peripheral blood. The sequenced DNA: TGTGCCAGCAGCTTACCCGGGACAGGGAAAAGCACAGATACGCAGTATTTT. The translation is CASSLPGTGKSTDTQYF.